The clone carrying this T cell receptor beta chain turned up a few times. In germline, CDR1 is LGHDT, CDR2 YNNKEL (reference sequence). Trimming pared 5 bases from V and 0 bases from J, leaving 16 bases between. CDR3 size: 16 residues. The data were obtained in a study of spatial heterogeneity in lung cancer. TCRdb re-derived calls from the 5' RACE reads in MiXCR, one entry per CDR3 protein. The table includes 70,000 to 90,000 distinct CDR3 sequences, more than 10% detected once. Time point here: sample taken at primary tumor resection. The sequenced material consisted of unsorted whole RNA from tumor, nontumor lung or frozen PBMC.

The sample in question was PBMCs, obtained at surgery. The rearrangement joins TRBV3-1 to TRBJ1-1; TRBD1 might be the D (6 bases). The receptor comes from a male donor with early-stage non-small cell lung cancer. The chain's CDR3 is CASSYRAGVLNTEAFF. CDR3 DNA sequence: TGTGCCAGCAGCTACAGGGCTGGGGTCTTGAACACTGAAGCTTTCTTT. Drawing the rest from reference TRBV3-1 and TRBJ1-1, the complete variable domain is DTAVSQTPKYLVTQMGNDKSIKCEQNLGHDTMYWYKQDSKKFLKIMFSYNNKELIINETVPNRFSPKSPDKAHLNLHINSLELGDSAVYFCASSYRAGVLNTEAFFGQGTRLTVV.